This T cell receptor (beta chain) is from a study of T-cell reconstitution after alpha-beta-depleted transplantation in children. This clonotype has more than one count but fewer than ten. Germline CDR1 SGHRS, CDR2 YFSETQ. This CDR3 is 15 amino acids long. The trim removed 0 bases at V and 4 bases at J, leaving 1 base unmatched. TCRbeta library construction was performed incorporating unique molecular identifiers. Via MiXCR, TCRdb re-called the PCR reads, giving one row per CDR3 protein. This sample has about 540,000 distinct CDR3 sequences, with about 16% found just once. This TCR was recovered from a human donor who donated a stem cell graft to a child with acute lymphoblastic leukemia. The chain combines TRBV5-1 with TRBJ2-1; 10 nucleotides agree with TRBD2. Sample: PBMCs from the stem cell graft donor, taken from the stem cell graft. In nucleotides, the CDR3 is TGCGCCAGCAGCTTGGCGGGACTAGCGTACAATGAGCAGTTCTTC. This translates into CASSLAGLAYNEQFF.